The next 12 T cell receptor beta chains were all read from a single sample in a study of early T cells in non-severe SARS-CoV-2 infection. TCRdb re-analysed the 5' RACE reads in MiXCR, keeping a single row per CDR3 protein. The data show roughly 55,000 distinct CDR3 sequences, roughly 12% seen once. Sequencing used whole blood. The receptors stem from an adult who was a healthcare worker with PCR-confirmed SARS-CoV-2 infection or an uninfected control (not recorded which).

The genes are TRBV5-4 and TRBJ2-1; D ambiguous. The length of the CDR3 is 12 residues. Germline V gene sequence: CDR1 SGHNT, CDR2 YYREEE (reference sequence). V was cut by 1 base and J by 9 bases, with 8 bases left in between. The CDR3, as DNA: TGTGCCAGCAGCTTGAGCCTCGGTGAGCAGTTCTTC. The encoded protein is CASSLSLGEQFF.

This rearrangement joins TRBV12-3 or TRBV12-4 to TRBJ1-1; no clear D. Trimming stripped 7 bases from V and 0 bases from J, with 6 bases between. The CDR3 loop spans 12 amino acids. Here the CDR3 DNA reads TGTGCCAGCACCCGGGTGAACACTGAAGCTTTCTTT. Translated, it gives CASTRVNTEAFF.

This clonotype has a handful of counts. This sequence joins TRBV28 and TRBJ2-5, with 7 nucleotides matching TRBD2. V shed 3 bases and J 5 bases; nucleotides not matched to a gene: 12. Germline CDR1 reads MDHEN; CDR2 reads SYDVKM. CDR3 size: 16 residues. As DNA, the CDR3 is TGTGCCAGCAGTTTCTTCGTGGCGGGAGTTTTGGAGACCCAGTACTTC. It is translated as CASSFFVAGVLETQYF.

The chain is built from TRBV28 and TRBJ2-7, with D possibly matching TRBD2 (6 bases). This CDR3 region has 14 residues. Looked up from germline, CDR1 is MDHEN and CDR2 is SYDVKM. V lost 1 base to trimming and J lost 0 bases, with 7 bases between them. The DNA of the CDR3 is TGTGCCAGCAGTTTATCCGGGAGCTCCTACGAGCAGTACTTC. Protein sequence: CASSLSGSSYEQYF.

This clonotype occurred a few times. The V call is TRBV28, the J call TRBJ2-1, with no clear D. Germline CDR1 MDHEN, CDR2 SYDVKM. CDR3 size: 14 residues. The V and J ends lost 3 bases and 5 bases respectively, with 11 bases between them. The CDR3 region has the DNA TGTGCCAGCAGTTTGTTAGTATTAAACAATGAGCAGTTCTTC. Its protein product is CASSLLVLNNEQFF.

This chain joins TRBV9 and TRBJ2-3; the D is unclear. CDR3 length equals 14 residues. Trimming shortened V by 4 bases and J by 4 bases, and 13 bases separated the two germline ends. Germline V CDR1 and CDR2: SGDLS, YYNGEE. Written as DNA, the CDR3 is TGTGCCAGCAGCCCTCCAGCCCCCCCAGATACGCAGTATTTT. Translated: CASSPPAPPDTQYF.

The table lists this clonotype with a few counts. The chain employs TRBV14 and TRBJ2-1; D not certain. The germline V gene encodes CDR1 SGHDN and CDR2 FVKESK. V was pared by 2 bases and J by 4 bases, with 9 bases between. The CDR3 is made up of 14 amino acids. The CDR3 spells CASSQPGLYNEQFF. CDR3 bases: TGTGCCAGCAGCCAACCGGGTCTTTACAATGAGCAGTTCTTC.

There are a few counts of this clonotype. V usage is TRBV7-3 and J usage is TRBJ2-7; D may be TRBD2 (6 bases). The V and J ends lost 3 bases and 5 bases respectively, with 11 bases between them. The CDR3 extends over 13 amino acids. The germline V gene has CDR1 SGHTA and CDR2 FQGTGA. This CDR3 reads CASSFAGNDEQYF. The CDR3 nucleotides read TGTGCCAGCAGCTTTGCGGGGAACGACGAGCAGTACTTC.

Many counts were recorded for this clonotype. This rearrangement joins TRBV30 to TRBJ2-7; D unclear. Germline lookup yields CDR1 GTSNPN and CDR2 SVGIG (reference sequence). The CDR3 consists of 12 residues. Trimming shortened V by 3 bases and J by 2 bases, and 8 bases separated the two germline ends. This chain's CDR3 is CAWSPVAYEQYF. DNA of the CDR3: TGTGCCTGGAGCCCGGTCGCCTACGAGCAGTACTTC.

In its sample, this clonotype was seen a few times. The chain recombines TRBV20-1 with TRBJ2-3, with a tentative D call TRBD1 (6 bases). Deletions cut 5 bases from V and 6 bases from J, with 15 bases between. Per germline, CDR1 DFQATT and CDR2 SNEGSKA (reference sequence). The CDR3 runs to 13 residues. The CDR3 sequence: CSAGMTGGDTQYF. The CDR3 DNA reads as TGCAGTGCTGGGATGACAGGTGGGGATACGCAGTATTTT.

This clonotype was detected many times. The gene calls are TRBV28 and TRBJ2-7, with D perhaps matching TRBD1 (6 bases). CDR1 and CDR2 (germline): MDHEN, SYDVKM. The CDR3 has 14 amino acids. The germline V and J ends were trimmed by 7 bases and 6 bases, with 19 bases remaining between them. The CDR3 DNA is TGTGCCAGCATGACGCCAGGGGCTATAGGCGAGCAGTACTTC. Protein: CASMTPGAIGEQYF.

J is TRBJ2-7 and V is TRBV7-9, with unresolved D. This CDR3 has 16 amino acids. Germline lookup yields CDR1 SEHNR and CDR2 FQNEAQ (reference sequence). Deletions cut 4 bases from V and 0 bases from J, with 16 bases between. CDR3 DNA: TGTGCCAGCAGCTCACCTTTAGGCCATAGCTCCTACGAGCAGTACTTC. It yields the protein CASSSPLGHSSYEQYF.